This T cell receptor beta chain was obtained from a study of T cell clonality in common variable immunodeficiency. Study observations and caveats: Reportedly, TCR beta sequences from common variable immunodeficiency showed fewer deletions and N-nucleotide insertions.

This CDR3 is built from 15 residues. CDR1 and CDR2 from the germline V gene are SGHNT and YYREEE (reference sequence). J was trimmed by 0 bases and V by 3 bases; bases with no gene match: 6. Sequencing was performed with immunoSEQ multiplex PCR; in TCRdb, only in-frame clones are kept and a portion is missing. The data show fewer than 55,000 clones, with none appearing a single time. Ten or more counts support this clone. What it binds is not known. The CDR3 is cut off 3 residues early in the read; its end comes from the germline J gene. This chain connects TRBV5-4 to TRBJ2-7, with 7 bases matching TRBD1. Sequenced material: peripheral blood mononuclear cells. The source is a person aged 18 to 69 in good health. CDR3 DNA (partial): TGTGCCAGCAGCTCGACAGGGTCAAGCTCCTACGAG. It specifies CASSSTGSSSYE. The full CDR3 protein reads CASSSTGSSSYEQYF.